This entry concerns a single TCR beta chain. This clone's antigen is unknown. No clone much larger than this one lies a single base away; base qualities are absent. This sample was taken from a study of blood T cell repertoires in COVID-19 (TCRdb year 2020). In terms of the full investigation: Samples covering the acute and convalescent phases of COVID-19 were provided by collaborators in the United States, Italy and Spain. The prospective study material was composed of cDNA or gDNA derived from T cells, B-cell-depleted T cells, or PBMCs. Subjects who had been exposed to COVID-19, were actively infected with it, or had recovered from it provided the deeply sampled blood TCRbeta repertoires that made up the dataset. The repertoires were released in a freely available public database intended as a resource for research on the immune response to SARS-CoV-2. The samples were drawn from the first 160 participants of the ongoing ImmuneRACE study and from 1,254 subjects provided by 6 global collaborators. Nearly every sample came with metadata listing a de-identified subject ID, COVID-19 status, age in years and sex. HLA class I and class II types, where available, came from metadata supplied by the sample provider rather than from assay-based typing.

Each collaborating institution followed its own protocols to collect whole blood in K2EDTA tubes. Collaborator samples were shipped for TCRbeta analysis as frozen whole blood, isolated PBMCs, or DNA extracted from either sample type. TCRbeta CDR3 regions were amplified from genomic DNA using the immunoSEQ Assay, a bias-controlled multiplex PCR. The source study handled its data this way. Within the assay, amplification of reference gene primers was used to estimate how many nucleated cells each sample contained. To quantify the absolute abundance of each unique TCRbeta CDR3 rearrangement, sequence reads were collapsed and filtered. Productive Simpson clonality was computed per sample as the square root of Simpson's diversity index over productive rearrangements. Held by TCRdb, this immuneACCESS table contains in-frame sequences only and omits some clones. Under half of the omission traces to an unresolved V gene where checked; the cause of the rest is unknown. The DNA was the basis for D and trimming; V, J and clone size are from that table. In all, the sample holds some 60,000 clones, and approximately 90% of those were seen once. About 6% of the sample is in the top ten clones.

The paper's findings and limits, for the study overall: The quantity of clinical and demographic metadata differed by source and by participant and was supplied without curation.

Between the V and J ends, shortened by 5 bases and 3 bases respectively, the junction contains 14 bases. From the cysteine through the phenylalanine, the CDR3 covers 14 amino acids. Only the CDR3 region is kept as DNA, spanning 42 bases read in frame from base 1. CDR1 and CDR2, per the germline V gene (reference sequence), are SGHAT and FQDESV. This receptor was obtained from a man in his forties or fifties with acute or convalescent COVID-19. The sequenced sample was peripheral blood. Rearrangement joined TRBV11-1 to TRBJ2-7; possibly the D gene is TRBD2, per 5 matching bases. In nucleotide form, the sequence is TGTGCCAGCAGCGCCAGCGGTAACCACTACGAGCAGTACTTC. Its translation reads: CASSASGNHYEQYF.